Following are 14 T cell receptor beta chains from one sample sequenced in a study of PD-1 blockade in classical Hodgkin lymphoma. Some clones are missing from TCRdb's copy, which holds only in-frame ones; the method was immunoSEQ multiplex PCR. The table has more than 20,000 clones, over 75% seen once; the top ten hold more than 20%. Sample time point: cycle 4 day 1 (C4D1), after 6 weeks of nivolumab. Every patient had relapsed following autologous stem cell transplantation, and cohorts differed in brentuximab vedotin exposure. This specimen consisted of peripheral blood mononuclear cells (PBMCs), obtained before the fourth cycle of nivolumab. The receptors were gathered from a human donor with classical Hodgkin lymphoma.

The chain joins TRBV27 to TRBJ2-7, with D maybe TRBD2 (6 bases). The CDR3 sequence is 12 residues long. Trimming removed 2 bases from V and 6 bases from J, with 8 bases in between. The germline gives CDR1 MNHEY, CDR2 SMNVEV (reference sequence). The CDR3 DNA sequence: TGTGCCAGCAGTTTACTGGGAGGCGAGCAGTACTTC. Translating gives CASSLLGGEQYF.

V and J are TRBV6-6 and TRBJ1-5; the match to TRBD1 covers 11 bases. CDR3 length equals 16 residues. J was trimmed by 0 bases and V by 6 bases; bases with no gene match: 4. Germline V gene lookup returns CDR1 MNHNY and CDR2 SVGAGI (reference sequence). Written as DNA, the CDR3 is TGTGCCAGCAGCCGGACAGGGGGCAATAGCAATCAGCCCCAGCATTTT. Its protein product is CASSRTGGNSNQPQHF.

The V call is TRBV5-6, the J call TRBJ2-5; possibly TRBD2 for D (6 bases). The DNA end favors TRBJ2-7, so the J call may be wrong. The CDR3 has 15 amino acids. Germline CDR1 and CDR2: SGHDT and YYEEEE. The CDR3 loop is CASSYGRGLPYEQYF. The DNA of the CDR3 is TGTGCCAGCAGCTATGGGCGGGGACTCCCCTACGAGCAGTACTTC.

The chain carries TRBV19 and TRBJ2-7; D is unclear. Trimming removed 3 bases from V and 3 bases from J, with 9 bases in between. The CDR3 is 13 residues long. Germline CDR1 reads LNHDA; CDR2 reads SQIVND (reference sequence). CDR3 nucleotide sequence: TGTGCCAGTAGTATTTACAGAAACTACGAGCAGTACTTC. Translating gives CASSIYRNYEQYF.

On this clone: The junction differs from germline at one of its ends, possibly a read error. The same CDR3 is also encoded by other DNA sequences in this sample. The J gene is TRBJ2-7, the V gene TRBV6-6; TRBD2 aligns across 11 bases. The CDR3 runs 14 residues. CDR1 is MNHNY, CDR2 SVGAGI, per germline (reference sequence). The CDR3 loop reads CASSLSGRGYEQYF. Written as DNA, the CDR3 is TGTGCCAGCAGCCTTAGCGGGAGGGGATACGAGCAGTATTTC.

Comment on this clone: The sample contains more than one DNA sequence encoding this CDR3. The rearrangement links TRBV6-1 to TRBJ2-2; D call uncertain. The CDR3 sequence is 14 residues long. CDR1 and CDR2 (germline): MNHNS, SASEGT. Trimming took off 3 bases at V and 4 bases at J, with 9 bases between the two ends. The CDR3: CASSDLGATGELFF. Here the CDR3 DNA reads TGTGCCAGCAGTGATCTTGGCGCCACCGGGGAGCTGTTTTTT.

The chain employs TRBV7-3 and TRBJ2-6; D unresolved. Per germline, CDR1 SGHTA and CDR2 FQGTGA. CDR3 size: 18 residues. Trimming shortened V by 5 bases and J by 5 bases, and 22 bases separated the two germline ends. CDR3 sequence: CASSMVLRLQSRANVLTF. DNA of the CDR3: TGTGCCAGCAGCATGGTCTTACGCTTACAAAGTCGGGCCAACGTCCTGACTTTC.

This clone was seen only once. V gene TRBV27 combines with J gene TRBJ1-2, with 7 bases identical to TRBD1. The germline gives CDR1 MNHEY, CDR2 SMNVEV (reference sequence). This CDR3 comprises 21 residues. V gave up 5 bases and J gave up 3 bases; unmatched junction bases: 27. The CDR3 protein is CASSLASRGLYQKSSYYGYTF. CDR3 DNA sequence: TGTGCCAGCAGTCTAGCAAGTAGGGGGCTTTACCAAAAAAGCTCCTACTATGGCTACACCTTC.

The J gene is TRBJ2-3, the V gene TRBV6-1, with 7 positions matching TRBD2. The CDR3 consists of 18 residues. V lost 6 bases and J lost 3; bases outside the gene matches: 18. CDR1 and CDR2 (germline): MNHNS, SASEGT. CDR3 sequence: CASSEPLRSAGRTDTQYF. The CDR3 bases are TGTGCCAGCAGCGAACCTTTACGATCAGCGGGGAGGACAGATACGCAGTATTTT.

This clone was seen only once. CDR3 sequence: CASSVDRNSPLHF. The CDR3 DNA sequence: TGTGCCAGCAGCGTCGACAGAAATTCACCCCTCCACTTT. J is TRBJ1-6 and V is TRBV9; possibly TRBD1 for D (5 bases). The CDR3 has 13 residues. V was pared by 2 bases and J by 7 bases, with 7 bases between. Germline CDR1 is SGDLS and CDR2 is YYNGEE.

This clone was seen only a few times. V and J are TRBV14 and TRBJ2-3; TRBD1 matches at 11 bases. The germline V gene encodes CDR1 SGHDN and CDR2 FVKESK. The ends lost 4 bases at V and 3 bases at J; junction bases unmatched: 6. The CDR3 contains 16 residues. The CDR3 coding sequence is TGTGCCAGCAGCCCAATAGGGACAGGGGGGACAGATACGCAGTATTTT. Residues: CASSPIGTGGTDTQYF.

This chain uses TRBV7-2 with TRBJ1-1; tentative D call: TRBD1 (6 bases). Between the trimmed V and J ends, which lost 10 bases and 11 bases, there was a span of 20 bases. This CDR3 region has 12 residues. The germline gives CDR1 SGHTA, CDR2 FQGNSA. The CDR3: CAIHRVPMLAFF. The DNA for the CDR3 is TGTGCCATCCACAGGGTCCCAATGCTCGCTTTCTTT.

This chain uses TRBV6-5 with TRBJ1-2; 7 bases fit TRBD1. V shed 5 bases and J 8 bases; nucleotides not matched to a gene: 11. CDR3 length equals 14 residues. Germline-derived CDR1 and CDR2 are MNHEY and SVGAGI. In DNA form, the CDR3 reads TGTGCCAGCAGTAAGCCGGGACAGACGTTAGGCTACACCTTC. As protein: CASSKPGQTLGYTF.

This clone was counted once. CDR3 in amino acids: CATGGYEQYF. The DNA for the CDR3 is TGTGCCACCGGCGGCTACGAGCAGTACTTC. V gene TRBV6-5 combines with J gene TRBJ2-7; unclear D gene. Trimming took 10 bases from V and 3 from J, leaving 7 bases between them. Per the germline V gene, CDR1 is MNHEY and CDR2 is SVGAGI. The CDR3 covers 10 residues.